Listed below are T cell receptor beta chains from one sample, sequenced in a study of cytomegalovirus exposure and HLA in healthy donors. Some clones are missing from TCRdb's copy, which holds only in-frame ones; the method was immunoSEQ multiplex PCR. The table records about 150,000 clones, around 88% of them present only once. The sequencing input was PBMCs. The receptors come from a woman aged 18-29 years in good health and CMV-seronegative. The CDR3 runs from the conserved cysteine through the conserved F or W. Fields, in order: CDR3 protein, CDR3 DNA, V gene, J gene, clone size, D gene. A D gene is named only where the DNA matches it firmly. For some rows the clone size is stated as once, few or many, or as a class when expanded; others skip it.

CASNQGGFQPQHF	TGTGCCAGTAACCAAGGGGGATTCCAGCCCCAGCATTTT	TRBV19	TRBJ1-5	few	NA
CSARTLNSYEQYF	TGCAGCGCCCGTACTCTAAATTCCTACGAGCAGTACTTC	TRBV29-1	TRBJ2-7	NA	NA
CASSRQGAFF	TGTGCCAGCAGTCGACAGGGGGCTTTCTTT	TRBV2	TRBJ1-1	once	TRBD1
CASSTPDSSSYEQYF	TGTGCCAGCAGTACACCAGACAGCAGCTCCTACGAGCAGTACTTC	TRBV28	TRBJ2-7	NA	NA
CASGLNSGNTIYF	TGTGCTAGTGGTCTAAATTCTGGAAACACCATATATTTT	TRBV12-5	TRBJ1-3	NA	NA
CASSSGQGAVEQYF	TGTGCCAGCAGTTCCGGCCAGGGGGCGGTGGAGCAGTACTTC	TRBV28	TRBJ2-7	once	TRBD1
CASSFRGEDTQYF	TGTGCCAGCAGCTTTCGGGGGGAGGATACGCAGTATTTT	TRBV5-5	TRBJ2-3	NA	TRBD2
CASSSPGQGLSYEQYF	TGTGCCAGCAGCTCTCCGGGACAGGGTCTCTCCTACGAGCAGTACTTC	TRBV5-4	TRBJ2-7	NA	TRBD1
CASSLGGANTEAFF	TGCGCCAGCAGCTTGGGGGGCGCGAACACTGAAGCTTTCTTT	TRBV5-1	TRBJ1-1	NA	NA
CASVISMNTEAFF	TGTGCCAGCGTCATTTCCATGAACACTGAAGCTTTCTTT	TRBV28	TRBJ1-1	NA	NA
CAWSDTGLGGYTF	TGTGCCTGGAGTGATACGGGACTCGGTGGCTACACCTTC	TRBV30	TRBJ1-2	few	NA
CASSLLGDSNQPQHF	TGTGCCAGCAGCTTACTCGGGGATAGCAATCAGCCCCAGCATTTT	TRBV7-8	TRBJ1-5	NA	NA
CATQNPRRAENTEAFF	TGTGCCACGCAAAATCCCCGGCGGGCCGAGAACACTGAAGCTTTCTTT	TRBV10-3	TRBJ1-1	NA	NA
CASNRGGRSSLNTEAFF	TGTGCCAGCAACCGAGGGGGCAGGTCCTCTTTGAACACTGAAGCTTTCTTT	TRBV5-6	TRBJ1-1	NA	TRBD1
CAWSNRGYTEAFF	TGTGCCTGGAGTAACAGGGGATACACTGAAGCTTTCTTT	TRBV30	TRBJ1-1	NA	TRBD1
CASSGTGGGAFF	TGTGCCAGCAGTGGGACAGGCGGGGGGGCTTTCTTT	TRBV6-1	TRBJ1-1	NA	TRBD1
CASCRDSGELFF	TGTGCCAGCTGCAGGGATTCCGGGGAGCTGTTTTTT	TRBV2	TRBJ2-2	few	NA
CASSLDPGGPGETQYF	TGCGCCAGCAGCTTAGATCCGGGAGGGCCGGGTGAGACCCAGTACTTC	TRBV5-1	TRBJ2-5	NA	TRBD2
CASSYQTGGYYGYTF	TGTGCCAGCAGTTACCAGACAGGGGGCTACTATGGCTACACCTTC	TRBV6-6	TRBJ1-2	NA	TRBD1
CASSLPGGSTYEQYF	TGTGCCAGTAGTCTCCCAGGGGGCTCCACCTACGAGCAGTACTTC	TRBV19	TRBJ2-7	NA	TRBD1
CASSPGFSAVYGYTF	TGCGCCAGCAGCCCTGGGTTTTCGGCGGTCTATGGCTACACCTTC	TRBV5-1	TRBJ1-2	few	NA
CASSSSVLHYEQYF	TGTGCCAGCAGTAGCAGCGTACTACACTACGAGCAGTACTTC	TRBV2	TRBJ2-7	NA	NA
CASSVGGEIRTYEQYF	TGTGCCAGCAGCGTAGGGGGGGAGATAAGGACCTACGAGCAGTACTTC	TRBV9	TRBJ2-7	once	NA
CSVRDSSADTQYF	TGCAGCGTCCGGGACTCGAGCGCAGATACGCAGTATTTT	TRBV29-1	TRBJ2-3	NA	NA
CASSPRQGASYEQYF	TGTGCCAGCAGTCCGAGGCAGGGGGCATCCTACGAGCAGTACTTC	TRBV5-4	TRBJ2-7	NA	TRBD1
CASSPTGGDYGYTF	TGTGCCAGCAGCCCGACAGGGGGTGACTATGGCTACACCTTC	TRBV6-5	TRBJ1-2	NA	TRBD1